The source of this T cell receptor beta chain is a study of beta chain features in type 1 diabetes. Study details: There was similarity between patients and healthy donors in age, gender and cell yields. Findings and caveats of the study: Moderately but significantly shorter TCRB CDR3s were found in Type 1 diabetes patients in all four CD4+ subsets.

This clone was picked up a small number of times. What it recognizes is unknown. As every portion of the isolated RNA was reverse transcribed, the sequencing read expressed TCRB transcripts. Some clones are missing from TCRdb's copy, which holds only in-frame ones; the method was immunoSEQ multiplex PCR. Altogether under 350,000 clones are present, 24% being singletons, with the ten largest covering around 0.013%. Staining for CD45RO/CCR7/CD25/CD127/CD95/CD27 allowed sorting of CD4+ naive, central memory, regulatory and stem cell-like memory cells. Sequencing used naive CD4+ T cells from blood. The clonotype originates from a woman in her 30s with type 1 diabetes.

The DNA of the CDR3 is TGTGCCAGCAACCAACAGGGCTCTGGGGCCAACGTCCTGACTTTC. Translating gives CASNQQGSGANVLTF. The chain combines TRBV27 with TRBJ2-6; tentative D call: TRBD1 (6 bases). V lost 7 bases to trimming and J lost 0 bases, with 10 bases between them. CDR1 is MNHEY, CDR2 SMNVEV, per germline (reference sequence). CDR3 length equals 15 residues.